Below, 7 T cell receptor beta chains from the same sample are listed, as sequenced in a study of blood T cell repertoires in COVID-19. Profiling relied on immunoSEQ multiplex PCR, and the TCRdb table lists in-frame clones only, not all of them. The table shows about 180,000 clones, with over 90% occurring only once. Specimen: peripheral blood. The receptors stem from a man aged 45-60 years with acute or convalescent COVID-19.

The V gene is TRBV28, the J gene TRBJ2-5; possibly TRBD1 for D (5 bases). Trimming cost V 5 bases and J 4 bases, with 23 bases left between them. The length of the CDR3 is 17 residues. The germline V gene has CDR1 MDHEN and CDR2 SYDVKM. The CDR3 DNA is TGTGCCAGCAGTCCACTTACCCCGACAGCGCTGGGAGAGACCCAGTACTTC. Its translation: CASSPLTPTALGETQYF.

The chain couples TRBV2 to TRBJ2-3; 9 bases are shared with TRBD1. Germline V gene sequence: CDR1 SNHLY, CDR2 FYNNEI. The length of the CDR3 is 13 residues. Losses at the gene ends were 10 bases for V and 2 bases for J; bases not matched to a gene: 4. CDR3 amino acids: CAIDRGDTDTQYF. In nucleotides, the CDR3 is TGTGCCATCGACAGGGGGGACACAGATACGCAGTATTTT.

The chain couples TRBV5-4 to TRBJ2-3, with a tentative D call TRBD1 (6 bases). The germline V gene encodes CDR1 SGHNT and CDR2 YYREEE (reference sequence). There are 15 residues in the CDR3. V was shortened by 0 bases and J by 3 bases, with 11 bases between the two germline ends. CDR3: CASSLGGQGTDTQYF. DNA of the CDR3: TGTGCCAGCAGCTTGGGGGGGCAGGGAACAGATACGCAGTATTTT. The variable domain in full, completed from reference TRBV5-4 and TRBJ2-3, reads ETGVTQSPTHLIKTRGQQVTLRCSSQSGHNTVSWYQQALGQGPQFIFQYYREEENGRGNFPPRFSGLQFPNYSSELNVNALELDDSALYLCASSLGGQGTDTQYFGPGTRLTVL.

The V and J genes are TRBV27 and TRBJ2-1; 8 nucleotides align to TRBD2. This CDR3 region has 16 residues. Per germline, CDR1 MNHEY and CDR2 SMNVEV (reference sequence). The ends lost 5 bases at V and 0 bases at J; junction bases unmatched: 6. CDR3 sequence reads: CASSTYSGVSYNEQFF. CDR3 nucleotides: TGTGCCAGCAGTACCTATAGCGGGGTCTCCTACAATGAGCAGTTCTTC.

The CDR3 sequence: CASSPPRLAGVSGELFF. The CDR3 nucleotides are TGTGCCAGTAGTCCCCCTAGACTAGCGGGAGTGTCCGGGGAGCTGTTTTTT. The V call is TRBV19, the J call TRBJ2-2; TRBD2 aligns across 12 bases. J lost 6 bases, V lost 5 bases, and 10 bases had no gene match. The length of the CDR3 is 17 residues. The germline CDR1 and CDR2 sequences are LNHDA and SQIVND (reference sequence).

This chain joins TRBV14 and TRBJ2-1, with D tentatively TRBD2 (7 bases). V lost 5 bases to trimming and J lost 8 bases, with 22 bases between them. CDR1 and CDR2 from the germline V gene are SGHDN and FVKESK. This CDR3 has 16 amino acids. The CDR3 protein is CASSVWGAGVRHEQFF. As DNA, the CDR3 is TGTGCCAGCAGCGTCTGGGGGGCGGGAGTTAGGCATGAGCAGTTCTTC.

The gene calls are TRBV9 and TRBJ2-3; D gene uncertain. The V gene lost 4 bases and the J gene lost 3 bases, with 12 bases spanning the gap. Germline V gene lookup returns CDR1 SGDLS and CDR2 YYNGEE. The CDR3 sequence is 14 residues long. The CDR3 sequence is CASSPPTETDTQYF. DNA of the CDR3: TGTGCCAGCAGCCCACCTACAGAGACAGATACGCAGTATTTT.